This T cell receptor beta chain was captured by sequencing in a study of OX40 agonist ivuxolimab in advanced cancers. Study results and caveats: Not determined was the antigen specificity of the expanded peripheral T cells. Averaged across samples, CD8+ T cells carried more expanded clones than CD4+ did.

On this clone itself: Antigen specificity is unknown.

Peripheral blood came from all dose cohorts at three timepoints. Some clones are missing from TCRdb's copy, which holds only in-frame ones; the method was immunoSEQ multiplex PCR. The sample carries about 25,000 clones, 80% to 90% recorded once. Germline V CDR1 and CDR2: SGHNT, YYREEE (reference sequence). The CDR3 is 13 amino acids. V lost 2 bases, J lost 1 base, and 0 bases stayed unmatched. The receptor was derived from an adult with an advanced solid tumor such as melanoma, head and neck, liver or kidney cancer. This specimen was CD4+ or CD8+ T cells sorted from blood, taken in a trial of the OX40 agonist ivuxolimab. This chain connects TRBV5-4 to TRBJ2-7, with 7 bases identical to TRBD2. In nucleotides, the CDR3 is TGTGCCAGCAGCTTCGGGGGGTCCTACGAGCAGTACTTC. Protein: CASSFGGSYEQYF.